These 4 T cell receptor beta chains were all obtained from the same sample, sequenced in a study of blood T cell repertoires in COVID-19. Sequenced by immunoSEQ multiplex PCR; TCRdb stores in-frame clones only, minus some. The table shows 200,000 to 250,000 clones, with about 87% occurring only once. Sequencing was carried out using peripheral blood. Receptor source: a man between 60 and 75 years old with acute or convalescent COVID-19.

The chain employs TRBV7-2 and TRBJ1-5; 9 positions agree with TRBD1. This CDR3 region has 17 residues. With V trimmed by 2 bases and J by 0 bases, 5 bases remained unmatched. CDR1 SGHTA and CDR2 FQGNSA come from the germline V gene. CDR3 bases: TGTGCCAGCAGCTTAAGGACAGGGGAGGGTAGCAATCAGCCCCAGCATTTT. Residues: CASSLRTGEGSNQPQHF.

The table lists this clone with a count of one. This chain connects TRBV30 to TRBJ2-5, with D maybe TRBD1 (6 bases). Trimming cost V 5 bases and J 4 bases, with 17 bases left between them. CDR1 is GTSNPN and CDR2 is SVGIG in the germline V gene (reference sequence). The CDR3 totals 14 residues. The CDR3 loop reads CAWAREQGAETQYF. Written as DNA, the CDR3 is TGTGCCTGGGCTAGAGAACAGGGAGCAGAGACCCAGTACTTC.

This chain links TRBV3-1 (or the pseudogene TRBV3-2) with TRBJ2-7, with 9 bases lining up with TRBD2. V lost 5 bases to trimming and J lost 2 bases; unmatched junction nucleotides: 4. This CDR3 contains 14 residues. Germline CDR1 and CDR2: LGHDT and YNNKEL (reference sequence). CDR3 DNA sequence: TGTGCCAGCAGCACGCGGGGGGGCGCCTACGAGCAGTACTTC. Amino acid sequence: CASSTRGGAYEQYF.

The chain couples TRBV3-1 (or the pseudogene TRBV3-2) to TRBJ2-2, with D perhaps matching TRBD1 (6 bases). The V and J ends lost 4 bases and 5 bases respectively, with 23 bases between them. Germline V gives CDR1 LGHDT, CDR2 YNNKEL (reference sequence). The CDR3 is made up of 18 amino acids. The CDR3 here is CASSPGGQGHRTTGELFF. The CDR3, as DNA: TGTGCCAGCAGCCCCGGTGGGCAGGGACACAGAACAACCGGGGAGCTGTTTTTT.